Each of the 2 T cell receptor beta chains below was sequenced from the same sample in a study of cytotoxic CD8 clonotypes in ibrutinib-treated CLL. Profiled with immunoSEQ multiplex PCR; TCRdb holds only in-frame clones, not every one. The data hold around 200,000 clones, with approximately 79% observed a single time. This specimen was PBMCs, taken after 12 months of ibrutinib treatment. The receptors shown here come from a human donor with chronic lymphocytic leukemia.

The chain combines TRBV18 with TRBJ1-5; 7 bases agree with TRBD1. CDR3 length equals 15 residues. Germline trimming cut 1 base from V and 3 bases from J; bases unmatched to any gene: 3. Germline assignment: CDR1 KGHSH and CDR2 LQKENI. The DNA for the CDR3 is TGTGCCAGCTCACCACAGGGGGCGGACAATCAGCCCCAGCATTTT. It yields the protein CASSPQGADNQPQHF.

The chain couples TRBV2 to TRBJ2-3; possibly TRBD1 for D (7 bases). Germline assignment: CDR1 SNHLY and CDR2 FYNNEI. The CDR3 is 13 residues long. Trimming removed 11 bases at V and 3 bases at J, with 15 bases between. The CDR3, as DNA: TGTGCCGGCCGACAGGGAGGTACAGATACGCAGTATTTT. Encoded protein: CAGRQGGTDTQYF.